The sequence of this TCR beta chain was determined in a study of CD8+ T cells in alopecia areata. Study-wide points: The treated group had a single nonresponder, limiting CD8+ expansion-response conclusions.

Treatment defined: oral pan-JAK inhibitor, 5-10 mg twice daily. Germline-derived CDR1 and CDR2 are LNHNV and YYDKDF (reference sequence). The CDR3 has 12 amino acids. Trimming pared 5 bases from V and 10 bases from J, leaving 9 bases between. Following extraction, RNA underwent reverse transcription to cDNA, which served as the sequencing template. The method was immunoSEQ multiplex PCR; TCRdb's version includes in-frame clones alone and lacks a portion of them. The top ten clones hold around 25% of a sample with fewer than 150,000 clones, roughly four fifths of them seen once. In this sample, this clone turned up a few times. Its antigen remains unknown.

This clonotype was sampled from a human donor with alopecia areata. The specimen was CD8+ T cells sorted from blood, collected at week 4, from a patient treated with tofacitinib. The chain links TRBV15 to TRBJ1-6; D not certain. This chain's CDR3 is CATSAMSSPLHF. The CDR3, as DNA: TGTGCCACCAGCGCCATGTCCTCACCCCTCCACTTT.